The source of this T cell receptor (beta chain) is a study of cytomegalovirus exposure and HLA in healthy donors. In the case of this clone: Its antigen is as yet unknown.

This CDR3 is built from 14 residues. Germline V gives CDR1 MNHEY, CDR2 SVGAGI. V was pared by 5 bases and J by 10 bases, with 6 bases of the junction left unmatched. These donors counted as nominally healthy when sampled, but unrecorded immune exposures were likely. PCR involved 60 Vbeta and 13 Jbeta primers. As originally analysed: Later reanalysis found around 80 million unique TCR beta chains, approximately 11 million of them shared. Libraries were prepared by immunoSEQ multiplex PCR; TCRdb keeps only in-frame clonotypes and omits some of them. V, J and clone size derive from that table, while D and trimming were established from the DNA sequence. The table lists 110,000 to 150,000 clones, 84% of them singletons. General study results and limits: Follow-up analysis found HLA locus-dependent TCR association rates, highest for DRB1 and lowest for HLA-C. In an earlier analysis, about 87% or about 30%: the productive usage of most TCR beta V segments.

The V gene is TRBV6-5, the J gene TRBJ2-1; 12 bases are shared with TRBD2. Source material: PBMCs. The TCR comes from a boy between 2 and 15 years old in good health and CMV-seronegative. The CDR3 reads CASSLASGGAEQFF. The CDR3 coding sequence is TGTGCCAGCAGTCTTGCTAGCGGGGGGGCCGAGCAGTTCTTC.